These T cell receptor beta chains were read from a single sample in a study of shared T cell receptors in the human thymus. Here immunoSEQ multiplex PCR was the method, and the copy in TCRdb shows in-frame clones only, minus some. The sample lists 630,000 or so clones, around 87% occurring once. This same sample was also part of a study on human thymus T cells.

Sequencing was carried out using thymocytes. These receptors were taken from a boy under two years old with a congenital heart defect. Each CDR3 is given with its conserved first and last residue. Fields, in order: CDR3 DNA, CDR3 protein, J gene, V gene, clone size, D gene. A D gene is named only where the DNA matches it firmly. The size of a clone is reported for some rows only, either as once, few or many, or as a class for expanded clones.

TGTGCCAGCAGTCCCGGCTGGGAGGGGCATCAGCCCCAGCATTTT,CASSPGWEGHQPQHF,TRBJ1-5,TRBV28,NA,NA
TGCGCCAGCAGCTCCAAGCAAGACCTGGACAGGGGGCTCTACGAGCAGTACTTC,CASSSKQDLDRGLYEQYF,TRBJ2-7,TRBV5-1,once,TRBD1
TGTGCCAGCAGATCGACAGGGGACGAGCAGTTCTTC,CASRSTGDEQFF,TRBJ2-1,TRBV27,NA,TRBD1
TGTGCCACTAGACCACAGGGACGTAGCTACGAGCAGTACTTC,CATRPQGRSYEQYF,TRBJ2-7,TRBV27,NA,NA
TGTGCCAGCAGCGGACTAGCGGGGTTTGAGCAGTTCTTC,CASSGLAGFEQFF,TRBJ2-1,TRBV2,NA,TRBD2
TGTGCCAGCAGTTTCCTCGTACGGGACTTCAATTCGCCCCTCCACTTT,CASSFLVRDFNSPLHF,TRBJ1-6,TRBV27,NA,NA
TGTGCCACCAGCATTCCCCGGGACAGGAGACCTTACGAGCAGTACTTC,CATSIPRDRRPYEQYF,TRBJ2-7,TRBV15,few,TRBD1
TGTGCCAGAGGACATACAAATGAAAAACTGTTTTTT,CARGHTNEKLFF,TRBJ1-4,TRBV2,NA,NA
TGTGCCAGCAGTGACAGGAGGGGAGCGGATTACGAGCAGTACTTC,CASSDRRGADYEQYF,TRBJ2-7,TRBV2,once,NA
TGTGCCAGCGGCGGGGAAGCGGGATACCGGGAGACCCAGTACTTC,CASGGEAGYRETQYF,TRBJ2-5,TRBV9,NA,TRBD2
TGCGCCAGCAGCCACAGGACTAGGGGTCCTGCAGATACGCAGTATTTT,CASSHRTRGPADTQYF,TRBJ2-3,TRBV4-3,NA,TRBD2
TGTGCCTGGCTTCGGGCGGGGGGGCAATACACCGGGGAGCTGTTTTTT,CAWLRAGGQYTGELFF,TRBJ2-2,TRBV30,NA,TRBD2
TGTGCCAGCAGTGAGACTCTTTGCGGGAGGGACCCCTACGAGCAGTACTTC,CASSETLCGRDPYEQYF,TRBJ2-7,TRBV2,NA,TRBD2
TGTGCCAGCAGCCCTACCTATAATTCACCCCTCCACTTT,CASSPTYNSPLHF,TRBJ1-6,TRBV6-1,NA,NA
TGTGCCAGCAGGTTCAGGTACGAGCAGTACTTC,CASRFRYEQYF,TRBJ2-7,TRBV2,NA,NA
TGTGCCACCAGGGGAGCCTACGAGCAGTACTTC,CATRGAYEQYF,TRBJ2-7,TRBV6-1,NA,NA